This T cell receptor beta chain emerged from a study of read filtering for tumor transcriptome and immune sequencing. Background on the study: RNA-seq yielded only about 75 to 1273 TCR reads, IR-seq about 3.5 to 10.27 million.

CDR1 is SGHTA, CDR2 FQGNSA, per germline. The CDR3 is 16 residues long. The junction had 8 bases not matched to a gene; V was cut back by 5 bases and J by 3 bases. This clonotype was observed many times. From around 0.4 ug of RNA, a library with molecular barcoded alpha/delta and beta/gamma adaptors was made. TCRdb reprocessed the reads with MiXCR, giving one entry per CDR3 protein. The table shows some 120,000 distinct CDR3 sequences, with over 10% occurring only once. The TCR originated in a donor at least 40 years old with multiple myeloma. Material for sequencing was a population of CD138-negative cells sorted from bone marrow. The chain has TRBV7-2 and TRBJ2-2, with 8 bases identical to TRBD1. CDR3 DNA sequence: TGTGCCAGCAGCCCAACCGGGACAGGAGACACCGGGGAGCTGTTTTTT. As protein: CASSPTGTGDTGELFF. Complete variable domain (other parts from reference TRBV7-2 and TRBJ2-2): GAGVSQSPSNKVTEKGKDVELRCDPISGHTALYWYRQSLGQGLEFLIYFQGNSAPDKSGLPSDRFSAERTGGSVSTLTIQRTQQEDSAVYLCASSPTGTGDTGELFFGEGSRLTVL.